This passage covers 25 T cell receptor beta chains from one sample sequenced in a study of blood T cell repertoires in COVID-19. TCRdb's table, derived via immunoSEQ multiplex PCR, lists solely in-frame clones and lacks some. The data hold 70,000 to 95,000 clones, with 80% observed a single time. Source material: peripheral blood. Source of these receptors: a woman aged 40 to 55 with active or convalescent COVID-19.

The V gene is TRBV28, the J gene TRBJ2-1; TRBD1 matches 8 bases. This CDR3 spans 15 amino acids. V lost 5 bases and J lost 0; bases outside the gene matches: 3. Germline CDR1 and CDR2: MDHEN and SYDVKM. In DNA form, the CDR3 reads TGTGCCAGCAGTCCCACAGGGGGCTCCTACAATGAGCAGTTCTTC. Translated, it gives CASSPTGGSYNEQFF. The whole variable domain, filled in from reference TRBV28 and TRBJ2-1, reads DVKVTQSSRYLVKRTGEKVFLECVQDMDHENMFWYRQDPGLGLRLIYFSYDVKMKEKGDIPEGYSVSREKKERFSLILESASTNQTSMYLCASSPTGGSYNEQFFGPGTRLTVL.

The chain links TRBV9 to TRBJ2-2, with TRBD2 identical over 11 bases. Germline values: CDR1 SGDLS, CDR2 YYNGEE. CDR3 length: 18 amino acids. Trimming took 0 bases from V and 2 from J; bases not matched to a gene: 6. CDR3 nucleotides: TGTGCCAGCAGCGTAGCACCTAGCGGGGGGTCCAACACCGGGGAGCTGTTTTTT. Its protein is CASSVAPSGGSNTGELFF.

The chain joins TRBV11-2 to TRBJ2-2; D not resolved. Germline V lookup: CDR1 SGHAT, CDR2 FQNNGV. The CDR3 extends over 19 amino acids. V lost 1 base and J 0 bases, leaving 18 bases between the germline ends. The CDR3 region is CASSLGWWSEQTNTGELFF. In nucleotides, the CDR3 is TGTGCCAGCAGCTTAGGTTGGTGGTCAGAACAGACGAACACCGGGGAGCTGTTTTTT. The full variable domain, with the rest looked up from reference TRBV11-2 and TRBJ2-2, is EAGVAQSPRYKIIEKRQSVAFWCNPISGHATLYWYQQILGQGPKLLIQFQNNGVVDDSQLPKDRFSAERLKGVDSTLKIQPAKLEDSAVYLCASSLGWWSEQTNTGELFFGEGSRLTVL.

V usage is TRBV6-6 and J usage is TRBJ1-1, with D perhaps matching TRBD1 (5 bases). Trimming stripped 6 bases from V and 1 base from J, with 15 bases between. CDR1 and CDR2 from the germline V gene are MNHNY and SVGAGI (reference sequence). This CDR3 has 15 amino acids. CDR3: CASSDPFGANTEAFF. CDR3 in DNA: TGTGCCAGCAGCGATCCGTTTGGGGCGAACACTGAAGCTTTCTTT.

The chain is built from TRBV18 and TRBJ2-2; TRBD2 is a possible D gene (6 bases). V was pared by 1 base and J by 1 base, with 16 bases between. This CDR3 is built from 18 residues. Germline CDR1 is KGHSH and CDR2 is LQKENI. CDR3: CASSPRVTGRGNTGELFF. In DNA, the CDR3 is TGTGCCAGCTCACCACGTGTAACCGGGAGAGGGAACACCGGGGAGCTGTTTTTT.

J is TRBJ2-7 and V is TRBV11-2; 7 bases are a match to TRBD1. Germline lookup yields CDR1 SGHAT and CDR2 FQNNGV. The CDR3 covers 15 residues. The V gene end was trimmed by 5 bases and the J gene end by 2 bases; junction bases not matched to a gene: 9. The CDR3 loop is CASSLGTASPYEQYF. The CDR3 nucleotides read TGTGCCAGCAGCCTCGGGACAGCGTCACCCTACGAGCAGTACTTC.

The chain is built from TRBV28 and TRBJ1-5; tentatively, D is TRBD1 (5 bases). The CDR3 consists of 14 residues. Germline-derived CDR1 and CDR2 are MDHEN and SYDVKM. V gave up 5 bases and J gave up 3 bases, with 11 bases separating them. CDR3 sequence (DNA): TGTGCCAGCAGTCCCCGACAGTACAATCAGCCCCAGCATTTT. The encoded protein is CASSPRQYNQPQHF.

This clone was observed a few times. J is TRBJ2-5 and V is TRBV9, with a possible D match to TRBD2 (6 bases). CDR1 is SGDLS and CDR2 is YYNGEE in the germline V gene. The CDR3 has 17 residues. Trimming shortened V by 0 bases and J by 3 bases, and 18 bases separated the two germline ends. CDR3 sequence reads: CASSVAEGLPGKETQYF. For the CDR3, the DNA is TGTGCCAGCAGCGTAGCCGAGGGACTCCCGGGCAAAGAGACCCAGTACTTC.

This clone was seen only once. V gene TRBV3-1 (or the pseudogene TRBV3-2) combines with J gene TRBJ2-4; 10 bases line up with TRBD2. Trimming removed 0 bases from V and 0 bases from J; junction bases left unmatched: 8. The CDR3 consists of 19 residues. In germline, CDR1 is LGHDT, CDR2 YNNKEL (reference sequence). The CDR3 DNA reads TGTGCCAGCAGCCAAGATCTGGTAGCGGGGGGCCTAGCCAAAAACATTCAGTACTTC. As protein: CASSQDLVAGGLAKNIQYF.

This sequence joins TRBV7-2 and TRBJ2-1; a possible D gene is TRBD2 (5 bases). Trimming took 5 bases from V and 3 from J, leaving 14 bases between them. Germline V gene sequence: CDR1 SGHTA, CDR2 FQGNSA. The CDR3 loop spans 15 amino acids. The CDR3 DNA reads TGTGCCAGCAGCCGGCTTAGCGATTTCTACAATGAGCAGTTCTTC. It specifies CASSRLSDFYNEQFF.

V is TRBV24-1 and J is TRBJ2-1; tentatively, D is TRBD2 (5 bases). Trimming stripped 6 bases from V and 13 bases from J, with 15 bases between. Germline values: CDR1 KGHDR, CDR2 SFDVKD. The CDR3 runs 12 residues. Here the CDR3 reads CATSRTSFDQFF. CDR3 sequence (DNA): TGTGCCACCAGTAGAACTAGTTTTGACCAGTTCTTC.

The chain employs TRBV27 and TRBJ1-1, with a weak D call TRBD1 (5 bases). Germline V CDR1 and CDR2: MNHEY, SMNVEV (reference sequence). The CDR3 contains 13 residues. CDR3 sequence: CATRTPMNTEAFF. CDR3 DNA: TGTGCTACCCGGACACCTATGAACACTGAAGCTTTCTTT.

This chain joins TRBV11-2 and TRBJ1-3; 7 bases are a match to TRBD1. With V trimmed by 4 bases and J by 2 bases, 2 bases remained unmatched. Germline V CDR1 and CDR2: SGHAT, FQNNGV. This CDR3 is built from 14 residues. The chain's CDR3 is CASSYQGAGNTIYF. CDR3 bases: TGTGCCAGCAGCTATCAGGGGGCTGGAAACACCATATATTTT.

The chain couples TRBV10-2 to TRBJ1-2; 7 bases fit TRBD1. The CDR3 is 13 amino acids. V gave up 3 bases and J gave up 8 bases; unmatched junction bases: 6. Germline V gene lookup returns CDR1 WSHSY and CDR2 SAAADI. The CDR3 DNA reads TGCGCCAGCAGTGACCCGGACAGGACCGGCTACACCTTC. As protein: CASSDPDRTGYTF.

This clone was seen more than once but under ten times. The CDR3: CASSLESGAYEQYF. The CDR3 DNA reads as TGTGCCAGCAGCTTAGAAAGCGGCGCCTACGAGCAGTACTTC. The chain joins TRBV11-2 to TRBJ2-7, with D possibly being TRBD2 (5 bases). V gave up 0 bases and J gave up 2 bases, with 8 bases separating them. The CDR3 runs 14 residues. The germline V gene has CDR1 SGHAT and CDR2 FQNNGV.

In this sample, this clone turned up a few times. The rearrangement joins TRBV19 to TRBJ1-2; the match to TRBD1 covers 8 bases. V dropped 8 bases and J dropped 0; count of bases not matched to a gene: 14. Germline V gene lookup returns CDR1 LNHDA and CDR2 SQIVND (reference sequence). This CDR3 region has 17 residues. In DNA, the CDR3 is TGTGCCAGTGGGGACAGGCAGAGAGTTGATGCTAACTATGGCTACACCTTC. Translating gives CASGDRQRVDANYGYTF.

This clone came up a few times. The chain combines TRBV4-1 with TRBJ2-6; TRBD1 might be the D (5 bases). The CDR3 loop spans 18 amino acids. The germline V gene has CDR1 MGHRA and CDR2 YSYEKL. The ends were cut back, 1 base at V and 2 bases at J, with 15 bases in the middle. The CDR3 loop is CASSQVGTWTTGANVLTF. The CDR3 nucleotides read TGCGCCAGCAGCCAAGTCGGTACGTGGACAACTGGGGCCAACGTCCTGACTTTC.

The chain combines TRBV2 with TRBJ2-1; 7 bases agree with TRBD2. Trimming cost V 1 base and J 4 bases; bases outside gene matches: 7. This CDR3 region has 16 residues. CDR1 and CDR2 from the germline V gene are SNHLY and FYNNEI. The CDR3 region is CASSEVRLAVYNEQFF. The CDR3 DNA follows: TGTGCCAGCAGTGAAGTGAGACTAGCAGTATACAATGAGCAGTTCTTC.

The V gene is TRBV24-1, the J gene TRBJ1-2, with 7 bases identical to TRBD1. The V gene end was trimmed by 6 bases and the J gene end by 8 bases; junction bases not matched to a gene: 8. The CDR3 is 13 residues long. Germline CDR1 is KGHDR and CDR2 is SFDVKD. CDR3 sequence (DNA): TGTGCCACCAGTTTTACAGGGGATAACGGCTACACCTTC. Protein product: CATSFTGDNGYTF.

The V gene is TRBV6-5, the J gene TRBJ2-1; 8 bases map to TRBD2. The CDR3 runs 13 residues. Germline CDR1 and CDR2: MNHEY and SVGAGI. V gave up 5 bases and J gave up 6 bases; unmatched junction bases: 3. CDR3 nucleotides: TGTGCCAGCAGTCGGGGGGGAGGCAATGAGCAGTTCTTC. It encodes CASSRGGGNEQFF.

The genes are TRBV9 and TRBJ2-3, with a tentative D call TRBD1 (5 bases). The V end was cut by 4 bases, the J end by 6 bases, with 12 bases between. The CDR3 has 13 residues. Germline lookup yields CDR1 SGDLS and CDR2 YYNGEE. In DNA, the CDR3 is TGTGCCAGCAGCATCTTACAGGCTGATACGCAGTATTTT. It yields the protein CASSILQADTQYF. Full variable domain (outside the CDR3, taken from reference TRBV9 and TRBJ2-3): DSGVTQTPKHLITATGQRVTLRCSPRSGDLSVYWYQQSLDQGLQFLIQYYNGEERAKGNILERFSAQQFPDLHSELNLSSLELGDSALYFCASSILQADTQYFGPGTRLTVL.

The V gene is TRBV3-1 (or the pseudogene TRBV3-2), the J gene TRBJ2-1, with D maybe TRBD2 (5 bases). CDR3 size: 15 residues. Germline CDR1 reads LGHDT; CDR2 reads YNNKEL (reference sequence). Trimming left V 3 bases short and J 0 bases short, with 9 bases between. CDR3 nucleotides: TGTGCCAGCAGCCATCTAGGGAGCTCCTACAATGAGCAGTTCTTC. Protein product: CASSHLGSSYNEQFF.

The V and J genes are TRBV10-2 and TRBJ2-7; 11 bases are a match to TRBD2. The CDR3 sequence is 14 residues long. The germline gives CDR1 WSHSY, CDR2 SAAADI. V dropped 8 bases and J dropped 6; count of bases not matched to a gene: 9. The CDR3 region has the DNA TGCGCCAGCCTGATGACTAGCGGGAAGGGCGAGCAGTACTTC. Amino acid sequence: CASLMTSGKGEQYF.

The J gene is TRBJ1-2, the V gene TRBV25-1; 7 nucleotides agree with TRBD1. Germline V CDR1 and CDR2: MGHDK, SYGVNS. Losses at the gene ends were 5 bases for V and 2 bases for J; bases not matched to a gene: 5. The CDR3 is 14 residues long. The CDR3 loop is CASSSPGGNYGYTF. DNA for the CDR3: TGTGCCAGCAGTTCCCCAGGGGGAAACTATGGCTACACCTTC.

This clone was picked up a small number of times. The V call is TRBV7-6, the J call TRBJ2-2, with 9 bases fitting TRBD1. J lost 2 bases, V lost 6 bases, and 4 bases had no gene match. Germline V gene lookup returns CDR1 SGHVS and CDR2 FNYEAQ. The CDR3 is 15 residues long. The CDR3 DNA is TGTGCCAGCAGACGGACAGGGGCTAACACCGGGGAGCTGTTTTTT. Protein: CASRRTGANTGELFF.